This T cell receptor (beta chain) was obtained from a study of OX40 agonist ivuxolimab in advanced cancers. TCRdb's copy holds only in-frame clones and misses some; the assay was immunoSEQ multiplex PCR. The table includes about 64,000 clones, 87% detected once. CDR1 is SGHNT, CDR2 YYREEE, per germline (reference sequence). V shed 3 bases and J 1 base; nucleotides not matched to a gene: 3. The CDR3 is made up of 14 amino acids. For this clone: Antigen unknown.

Findings and caveats of the study: Average numbers of expanded clones were greater in CD8+ T cells than in CD4+.

V and J are TRBV5-4 and TRBJ1-1; 7 nucleotides line up with TRBD1. This TCR was recovered from an adult with an advanced solid tumor such as melanoma, head and neck, liver or kidney cancer. Sequenced material: CD4+ or CD8+ T cells sorted from blood, taken in a trial of the OX40 agonist ivuxolimab. The CDR3 nucleotides are TGTGCCAGCAGCTGGGGGACAGAGAACACTGAAGCTTTCTTT. Amino acids: CASSWGTENTEAFF.